The 23 T cell receptor beta chains listed next were all sequenced from one sample in a study of a mutant IDH1 vaccine in newly diagnosed glioma. TCRdb's table, derived via immunoSEQ multiplex PCR, lists solely in-frame clones and lacks some. The repertoire holds around 99,000 clones, roughly 77% seen once, with 7.5% in the top ten. Time point: baseline, week 1 (first vaccination visit). Noted treatment: pre-vaccination baseline after standard-of-care therapy. Here the sequenced sample was PBMCs, taken from a glioma patient treated with radiotherapy, temozolomide or both. The receptors originated from a man in his forties with glioma.

The chain is built from TRBV5-4 and TRBJ2-5; 7 nucleotides agree with TRBD1. With 0 bases clipped from V and 5 bases from J, the junction kept 7 bases outside the gene matches. Per the germline V gene, CDR1 is SGHNT and CDR2 is YYREEE (reference sequence). This CDR3 has 15 amino acids. CDR3 bases: TGTGCCAGCAGCTTGGCGGGCAGGGGGATGGAGACCCAGTACTTC. It specifies CASSLAGRGMETQYF.

The rearrangement uses TRBV5-1 and TRBJ2-3; 7 bases line up with TRBD1. The V gene's germline CDR1 is SGHRS and CDR2 YFSETQ. CDR3 size: 14 residues. The J segment lost 2 bases and the V segment lost 4 bases, leaving 4 bases of the junction unmatched. CDR3 residues: CASSRDSFTDTQYF. CDR3 DNA sequence: TGCGCCAGCAGCCGGGACAGCTTCACAGATACGCAGTATTTT.

The chain is built from TRBV7-2 and TRBJ1-5; 9 bases agree with TRBD1. The germline V gene has CDR1 SGHTA and CDR2 FQGNSA. After removal of 5 bases from V and 7 bases from J, the junction contained 15 bases not matched to a gene. The CDR3 contains 17 residues. The CDR3 DNA reads TGTGCCAGCAGCCTACGGGGACAGGGAAGTGGGTTACAGCCCCAGCATTTT. Translated, it gives CASSLRGQGSGLQPQHF.

The V and J genes are TRBV4-3 and TRBJ2-1, with D possibly matching TRBD2 (5 bases). The CDR3 runs 14 residues. Trimming stripped 8 bases from V and 5 bases from J, with 16 bases between. Germline-derived CDR1 and CDR2 are LGHNA and YSLEER. CDR3 sequence reads: CASRPERRDNEQFF. The CDR3 DNA reads TGCGCCAGCCGCCCAGAGCGGCGGGACAATGAGCAGTTCTTC.

The chain has TRBV18 and TRBJ2-5; weak D call: TRBD1 (6 bases). Deletions cut 8 bases from V and 6 bases from J, with 13 bases between. CDR3 size: 12 residues. Germline V gives CDR1 KGHSH, CDR2 LQKENI. DNA of the CDR3: TGTGCCAGCACCCGACAGGAACAGACCCAGTACTTC. Its translation is CASTRQEQTQYF.

This clone was picked up a small number of times. CDR3 in amino acids: CASSYGIRRRYGYTF. The CDR3 DNA sequence: TGTGCCAGCAGTTACGGCATTAGACGGCGCTATGGCTACACCTTC. The chain joins TRBV6-5 to TRBJ1-2; D remains unclear. Trimming removed 2 bases at V and 4 bases at J, with 14 bases between. Germline V gene sequence: CDR1 MNHEY, CDR2 SVGAGI. The CDR3 is 15 amino acids.

The CDR3 is CASSQEAGDLYEQYF. The CDR3 nucleotides are TGCGCCAGCAGCCAAGAGGCCGGGGACCTCTACGAGCAGTACTTC. The rearrangement links TRBV4-1 to TRBJ2-7, with D perhaps given as TRBD1 or TRBD2 (5 bases each). The germline V and J ends were trimmed by 0 bases and 3 bases, with 12 bases remaining between them. The CDR3 spans 15 residues. CDR1 is MGHRA, CDR2 YSYEKL, per germline.

The V gene is TRBV19, the J gene TRBJ2-6; 10 bases map to TRBD1. V gave up 10 bases and J gave up 1 base; unmatched junction bases: 16. Germline CDR1 LNHDA, CDR2 SQIVND (reference sequence). The CDR3 runs to 19 residues. The CDR3 coding sequence is TGTGCCACCTCAGGGCGAACCGGGACAGGGGCGTCTGGGGCCAACGTCCTGACTTTC. Translated, it gives CATSGRTGTGASGANVLTF.

This chain links TRBV12-5 with TRBJ2-7, with D tentatively TRBD1 (6 bases). The CDR3 covers 14 residues. The V gene lost 10 bases and the J gene lost 0 bases, with 16 bases spanning the gap. In germline, CDR1 is LGHNT, CDR2 FRNRAP. The CDR3 DNA is TGTGCTATGGGGGACACGACTTCCTCCTACGAGCAGTACTTC. Translation: CAMGDTTSSYEQYF.

This clone was seen a handful of times. The chain combines TRBV5-6 with TRBJ2-1; D perhaps matches TRBD2 (5 bases). Trimming left V 0 bases short and J 6 bases short, with 16 bases between. Germline CDR1 and CDR2: SGHDT and YYEEEE. This CDR3 has 16 residues. CDR3 sequence (DNA): TGTGCCAGCAGCTTGGCCGTCACGCGGGTGGGCAATGAGCAGTTCTTC. Translating gives CASSLAVTRVGNEQFF.

This clone turned up a few times. CDR3 region: CASSPFPGNTIYF. The CDR3 DNA reads TGTGCCAGCAGCCCCTTCCCTGGAAACACCATATATTTT. This chain joins TRBV7-9 and TRBJ1-3, with no clear D. Trimming pared 5 bases from V and 2 bases from J, leaving 7 bases between. Germline CDR1 reads SEHNR; CDR2 reads FQNEAQ (reference sequence). The CDR3 consists of 13 residues.

The rearrangement links TRBV7-9 to TRBJ1-1; 10 nucleotides match TRBD1. Germline CDR1 and CDR2: SEHNR and FQNEAQ (reference sequence). This CDR3 contains 16 residues. V gave up 4 bases and J gave up 6 bases; unmatched junction bases: 11. For the CDR3, the DNA is TGTGCCAGCAGCTCCATTAGGGACAGGGGTGCGGCTGAAGCTTTCTTT. Protein sequence: CASSSIRDRGAAEAFF.

V is TRBV30 and J is TRBJ2-2; tentatively, D is TRBD2 (5 bases). Germline-derived CDR1 and CDR2 are GTSNPN and SVGIG (reference sequence). The V gene lost 4 bases and the J gene lost 9 bases, with 12 bases spanning the gap. The CDR3 extends over 12 amino acids. The DNA for the CDR3 is TGTGCCTGGAATGGAGGCGGACGGGAGCTGTTTTTT. The encoded protein is CAWNGGGRELFF.

The rearrangement links TRBV7-3 to TRBJ2-3; D might be TRBD1 or TRBD2, each matching 5 bases. CDR1 is SGHTA, CDR2 FQGTGA, per germline. CDR3 length: 12 amino acids. CDR3 DNA sequence: TGTGCTATCGGGGCGCAGCACGATACGCAGTATTTT. It specifies CAIGAQHDTQYF.

The chain couples TRBV19 to TRBJ1-1; D unresolved. The CDR3 contains 14 residues. Germline-derived CDR1 and CDR2 are LNHDA and SQIVND (reference sequence). V dropped 5 bases and J dropped 1 base, with 11 bases sitting between them. The CDR3 spells CASSALRGNTEAFF. DNA of the CDR3: TGTGCCAGTAGTGCCTTGCGGGGGAACACTGAAGCTTTCTTT.

The chain uses TRBV5-5 and TRBJ2-6; no definite D call. Trimming took off 0 bases at V and 1 base at J, with 11 bases between the two ends. The CDR3 contains 17 residues. The V gene's germline CDR1 is SGHKS and CDR2 YYEKEE (reference sequence). The CDR3: CASSLVLGSSGANVLTF. CDR3 DNA: TGTGCCAGCAGCTTGGTATTAGGGTCGTCTGGGGCCAACGTCCTGACTTTC.

The chain uses TRBV5-1 and TRBJ2-3; 10 bases agree with TRBD1. This CDR3 comprises 14 residues. Trimming took 4 bases from V and 3 from J; bases not matched to a gene: 2. Germline V gene lookup returns CDR1 SGHRS and CDR2 YFSETQ. CDR3 in amino acids: CASSGTGVTDTQYF. CDR3 bases: TGCGCCAGCAGCGGGACAGGGGTAACAGATACGCAGTATTTT.

Notes on this clone: Germline is not matched at one junction end, which may reflect a read error. This chain links TRBV7-7 with TRBJ2-6; no definite D call. CDR1 is SSHAT, CDR2 FNYEAQ, per germline (reference sequence). The CDR3 runs to 14 residues. CDR3 nucleotides: TGTGCTAGCAGCTTAGTAGCTGGGGCCAACGTCCTGACTTTC. This codes for CASSLVAGANVLTF.

Of note for this clone: The junction shows a germline mismatch at one end, possibly a read error. The CDR3, as DNA: TGTGCCAGCACCCAAAATTCTGGAAGCACCATATATTTT. The encoded protein is CASTQNSGSTIYF. The genes are TRBV6-5 and TRBJ1-3; D not certain. Per germline, CDR1 MNHEY and CDR2 SVGAGI. The length of the CDR3 is 13 residues.

This clone was recorded once. The chain employs TRBV18 and TRBJ1-4; perhaps TRBD1 as D (5 bases). The CDR3 runs to 14 residues. The V end lost 3 bases, the J end lost 4 bases, and 9 bases lay between the germline ends. The germline V gene has CDR1 KGHSH and CDR2 LQKENI. The CDR3 spells CASSPGPYNEKLFF. DNA for the CDR3: TGTGCCAGCTCACCGGGGCCCTATAATGAAAAACTGTTTTTT.

The CDR3 protein is CASSVGTPRETQYF. In DNA form, the CDR3 reads TGTGCCAGTAGTGTCGGGACCCCCCGGGAGACCCAGTACTTC. J is TRBJ2-5 and V is TRBV19; D is tentatively TRBD1 or TRBD2 (5 bases each). V was cut by 5 bases and J by 5 bases, with 15 bases left in between. Germline CDR1 and CDR2: LNHDA and SQIVND (reference sequence). CDR3 length: 14 amino acids. Based on the CDR3 plus reference TRBV19 and TRBJ2-5, the full variable domain is DGGITQSPKYLFRKEGQNVTLSCEQNLNHDAMYWYRQDPGQGLRLIYYSQIVNDFQKGDIAEGYSVSREKKESFPLTVTSAQKNPTAFYLCASSVGTPRETQYFGPGTRLLVL.

This clone was counted only a few times. The chain employs TRBV5-1 and TRBJ2-5; D might be TRBD1 or TRBD2, each matching 6 bases. The CDR3 is 15 amino acids. V gave up 0 bases and J gave up 2 bases, with 11 bases separating them. Germline CDR1 reads SGHRS; CDR2 reads YFSETQ. The CDR3 coding sequence is TGCGCCAGCAGCTTGGGCACAGGGACTCAAGAGACCCAGTACTTC. Protein product: CASSLGTGTQETQYF.

This clone was counted between two and nine times. This chain uses TRBV14 with TRBJ2-4, with D unclear. Germline V CDR1 and CDR2: SGHDN, FVKESK. V lost 1 base and J lost 6, with 7 bases in between. The CDR3 sequence is 13 residues long. CDR3 sequence: CASSQGFPNIQYF. The CDR3 DNA sequence: TGTGCCAGCAGCCAAGGGTTCCCAAACATTCAGTACTTC.